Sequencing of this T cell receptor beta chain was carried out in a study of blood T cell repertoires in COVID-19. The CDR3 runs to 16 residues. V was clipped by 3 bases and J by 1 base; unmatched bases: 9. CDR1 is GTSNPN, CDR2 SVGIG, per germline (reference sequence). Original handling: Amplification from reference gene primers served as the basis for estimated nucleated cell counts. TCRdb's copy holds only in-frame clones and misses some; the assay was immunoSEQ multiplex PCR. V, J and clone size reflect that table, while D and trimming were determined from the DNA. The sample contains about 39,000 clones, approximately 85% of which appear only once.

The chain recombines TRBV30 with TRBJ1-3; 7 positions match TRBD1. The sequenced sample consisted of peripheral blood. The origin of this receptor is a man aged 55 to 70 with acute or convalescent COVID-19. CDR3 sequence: CAWSVGQFSSGNTIYF. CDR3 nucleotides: TGTGCCTGGAGCGTGGGACAGTTCTCTTCTGGAAACACCATATATTTT.